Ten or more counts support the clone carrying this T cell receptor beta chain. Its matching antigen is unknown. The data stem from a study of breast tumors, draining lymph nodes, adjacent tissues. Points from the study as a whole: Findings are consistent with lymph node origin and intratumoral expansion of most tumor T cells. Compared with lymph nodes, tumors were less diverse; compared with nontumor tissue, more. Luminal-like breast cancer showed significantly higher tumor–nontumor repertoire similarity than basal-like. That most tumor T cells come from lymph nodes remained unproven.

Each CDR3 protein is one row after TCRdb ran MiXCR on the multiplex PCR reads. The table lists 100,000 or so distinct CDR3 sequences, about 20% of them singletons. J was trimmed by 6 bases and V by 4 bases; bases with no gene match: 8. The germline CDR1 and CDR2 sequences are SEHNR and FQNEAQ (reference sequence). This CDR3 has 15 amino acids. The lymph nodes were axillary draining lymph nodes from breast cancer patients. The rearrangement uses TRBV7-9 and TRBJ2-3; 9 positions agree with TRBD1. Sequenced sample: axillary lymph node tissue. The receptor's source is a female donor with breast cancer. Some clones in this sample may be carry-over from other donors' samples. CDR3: CASSSADRGSDTQYF. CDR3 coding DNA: TGTGCCAGCAGCTCAGCGGACAGGGGATCCGATACGCAGTATTTT.